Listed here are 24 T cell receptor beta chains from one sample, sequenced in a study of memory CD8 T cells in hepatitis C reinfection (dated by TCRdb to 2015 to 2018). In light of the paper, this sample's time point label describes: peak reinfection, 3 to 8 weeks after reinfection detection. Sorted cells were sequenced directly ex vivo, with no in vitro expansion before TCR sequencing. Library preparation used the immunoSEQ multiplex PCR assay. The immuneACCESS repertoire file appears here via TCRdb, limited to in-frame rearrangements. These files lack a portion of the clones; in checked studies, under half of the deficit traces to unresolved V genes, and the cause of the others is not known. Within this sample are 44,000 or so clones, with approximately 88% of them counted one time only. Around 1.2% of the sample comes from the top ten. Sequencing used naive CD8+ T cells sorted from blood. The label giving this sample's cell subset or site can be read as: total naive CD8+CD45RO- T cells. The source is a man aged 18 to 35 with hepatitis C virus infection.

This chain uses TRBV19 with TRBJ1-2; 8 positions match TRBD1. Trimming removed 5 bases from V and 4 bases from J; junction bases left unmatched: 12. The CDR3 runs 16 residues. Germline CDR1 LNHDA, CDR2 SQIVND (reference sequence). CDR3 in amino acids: CASSPGTGETLYGYTF. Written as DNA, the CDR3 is TGTGCCAGTAGTCCCGGGACAGGAGAAACCCTCTATGGCTACACCTTC.

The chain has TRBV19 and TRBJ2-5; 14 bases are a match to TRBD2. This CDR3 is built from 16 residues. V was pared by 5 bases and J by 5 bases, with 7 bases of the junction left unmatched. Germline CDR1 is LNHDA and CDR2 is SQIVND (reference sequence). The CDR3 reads CASSGGLAGGEETQYF. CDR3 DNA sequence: TGTGCCAGTAGTGGCGGACTAGCGGGGGGCGAGGAGACCCAGTACTTC.

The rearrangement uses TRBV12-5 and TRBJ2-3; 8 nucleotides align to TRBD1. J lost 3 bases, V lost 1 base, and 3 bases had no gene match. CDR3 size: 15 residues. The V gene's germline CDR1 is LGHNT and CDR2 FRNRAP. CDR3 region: CASGLGTGYTDTQYF. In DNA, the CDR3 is TGTGCTAGTGGTTTGGGGACAGGGTATACAGATACGCAGTATTTT.

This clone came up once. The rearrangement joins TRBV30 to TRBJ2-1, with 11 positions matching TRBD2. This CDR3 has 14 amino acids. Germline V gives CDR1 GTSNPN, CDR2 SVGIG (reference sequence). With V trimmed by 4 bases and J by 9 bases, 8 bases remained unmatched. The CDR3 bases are TGTGCCTGGATAGAACTAGCGGGAGAAGTTGAGCAGTTCTTC. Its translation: CAWIELAGEVEQFF.

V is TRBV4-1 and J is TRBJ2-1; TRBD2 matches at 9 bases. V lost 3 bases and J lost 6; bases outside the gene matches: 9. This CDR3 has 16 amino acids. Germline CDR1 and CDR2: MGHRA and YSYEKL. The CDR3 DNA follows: TGCGCCAGCAGCCAGTTAGCGGGAGTTGCCCCCAATGAGCAGTTCTTC. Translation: CASSQLAGVAPNEQFF.

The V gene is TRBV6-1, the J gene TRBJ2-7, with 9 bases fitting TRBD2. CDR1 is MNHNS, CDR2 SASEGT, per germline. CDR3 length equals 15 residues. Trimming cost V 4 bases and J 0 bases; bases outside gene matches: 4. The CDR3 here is CASSVLAGSSYEQYF. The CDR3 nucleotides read TGTGCCAGCAGTGTTCTAGCGGGGAGCTCCTACGAGCAGTACTTC.

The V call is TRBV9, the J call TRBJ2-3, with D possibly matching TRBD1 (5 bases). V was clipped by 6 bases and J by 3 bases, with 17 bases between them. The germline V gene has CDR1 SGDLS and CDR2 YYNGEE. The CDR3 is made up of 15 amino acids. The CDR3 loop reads CASTREGVGTDTQYF. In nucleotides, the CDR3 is TGTGCCAGCACCAGGGAAGGGGTCGGAACAGATACGCAGTATTTT.

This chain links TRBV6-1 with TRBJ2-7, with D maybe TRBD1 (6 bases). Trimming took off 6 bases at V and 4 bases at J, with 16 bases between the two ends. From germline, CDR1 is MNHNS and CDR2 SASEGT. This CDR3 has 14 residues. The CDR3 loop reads CASSNRDGEYEQYF. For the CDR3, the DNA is TGTGCCAGCAGCAACAGGGACGGGGAGTACGAGCAGTACTTC.

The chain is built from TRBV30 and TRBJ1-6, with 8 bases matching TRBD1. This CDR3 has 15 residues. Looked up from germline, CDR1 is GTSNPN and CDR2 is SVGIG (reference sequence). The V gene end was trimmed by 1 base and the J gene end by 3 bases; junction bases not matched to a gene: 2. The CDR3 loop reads CAWSGGQGYNSPLHF. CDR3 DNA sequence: TGTGCCTGGAGTGGAGGACAGGGCTATAATTCACCCCTCCACTTT. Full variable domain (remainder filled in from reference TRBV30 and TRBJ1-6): SQTIHQWPATLVQPVGSPLSLECTVEGTSNPNLYWYRQAAGRGLQLLFYSVGIGQISSEVPQNLSASRPQDRQFILSSKKLLLSDSGFYLCAWSGGQGYNSPLHFGNGTRLTVT.

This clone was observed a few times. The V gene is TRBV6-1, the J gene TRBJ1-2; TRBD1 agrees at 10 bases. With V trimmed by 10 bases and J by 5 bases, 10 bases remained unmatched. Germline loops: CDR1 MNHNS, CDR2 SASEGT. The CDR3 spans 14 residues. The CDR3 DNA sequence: TGTGCCACCGACCCCGGGACAGGGGTATATGGCTACACCTTC. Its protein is CATDPGTGVYGYTF.

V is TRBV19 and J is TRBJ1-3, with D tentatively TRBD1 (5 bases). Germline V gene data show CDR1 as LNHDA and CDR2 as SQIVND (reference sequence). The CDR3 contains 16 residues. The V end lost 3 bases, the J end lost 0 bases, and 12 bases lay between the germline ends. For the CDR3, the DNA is TGTGCCAGTAGTATGGAGGGGCTCTTCTCTGGAAACACCATATATTTT. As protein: CASSMEGLFSGNTIYF.

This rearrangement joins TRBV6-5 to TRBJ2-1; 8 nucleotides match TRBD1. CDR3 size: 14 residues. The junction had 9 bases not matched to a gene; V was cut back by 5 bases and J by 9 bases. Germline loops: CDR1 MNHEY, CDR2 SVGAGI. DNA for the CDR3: TGTGCCAGCAGTCCCGGACAGGGAATGGGTGAGCAGTTCTTC. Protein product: CASSPGQGMGEQFF.

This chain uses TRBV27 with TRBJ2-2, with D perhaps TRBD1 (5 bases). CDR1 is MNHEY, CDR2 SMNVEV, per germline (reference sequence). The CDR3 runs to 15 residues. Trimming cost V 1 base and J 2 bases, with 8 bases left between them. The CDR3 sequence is CASSLWQGNTGELFF. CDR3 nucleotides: TGTGCCAGCAGTTTATGGCAGGGAAACACCGGGGAGCTGTTTTTT.

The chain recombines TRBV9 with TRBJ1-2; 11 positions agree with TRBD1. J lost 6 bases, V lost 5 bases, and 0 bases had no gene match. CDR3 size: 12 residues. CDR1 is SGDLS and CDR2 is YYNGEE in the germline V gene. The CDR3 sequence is CASRGQGDGYTF. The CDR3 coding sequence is TGTGCCAGCAGGGGACAGGGGGATGGCTACACCTTC.

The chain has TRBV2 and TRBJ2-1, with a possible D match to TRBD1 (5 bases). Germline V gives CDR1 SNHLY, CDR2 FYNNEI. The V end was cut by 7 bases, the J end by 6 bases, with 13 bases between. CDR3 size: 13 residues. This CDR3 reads CASTPDNSNEQFF. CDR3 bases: TGTGCCAGCACCCCGGACAACTCCAATGAGCAGTTCTTC.

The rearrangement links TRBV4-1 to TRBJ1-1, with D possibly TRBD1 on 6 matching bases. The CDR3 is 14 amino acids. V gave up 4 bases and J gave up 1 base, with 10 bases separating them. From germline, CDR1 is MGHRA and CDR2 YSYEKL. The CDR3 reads CASSLWTANTEAFF. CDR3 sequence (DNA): TGCGCCAGCAGCCTATGGACAGCGAACACTGAAGCTTTCTTT.

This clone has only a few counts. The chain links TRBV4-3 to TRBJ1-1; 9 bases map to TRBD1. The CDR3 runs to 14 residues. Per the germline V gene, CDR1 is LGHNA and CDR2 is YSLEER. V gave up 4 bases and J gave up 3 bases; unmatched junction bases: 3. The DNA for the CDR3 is TGCGCCAGCAGCCTTGGGACAGGGCACACTGAAGCTTTCTTT. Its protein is CASSLGTGHTEAFF.

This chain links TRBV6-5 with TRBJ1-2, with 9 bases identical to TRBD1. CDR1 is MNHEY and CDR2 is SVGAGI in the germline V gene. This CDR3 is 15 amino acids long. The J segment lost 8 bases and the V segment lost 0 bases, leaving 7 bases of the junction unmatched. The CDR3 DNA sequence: TGTGCCAGCAGTTACTCCACAGGGGGCGCGTCAGGCTACACCTTC. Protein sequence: CASSYSTGGASGYTF.

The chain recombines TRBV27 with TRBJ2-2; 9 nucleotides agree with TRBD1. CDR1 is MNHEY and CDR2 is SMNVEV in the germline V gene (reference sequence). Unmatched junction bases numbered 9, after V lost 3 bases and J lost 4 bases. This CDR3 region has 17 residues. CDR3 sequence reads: CASSFRGGQGVTGELFF. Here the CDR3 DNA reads TGTGCCAGCAGTTTCAGGGGGGGACAGGGTGTCACCGGGGAGCTGTTTTTT.

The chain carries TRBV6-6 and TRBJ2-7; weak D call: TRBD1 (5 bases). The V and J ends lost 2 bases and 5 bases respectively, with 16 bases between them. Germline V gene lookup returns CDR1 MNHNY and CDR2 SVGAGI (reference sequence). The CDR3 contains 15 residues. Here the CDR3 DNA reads TGTGCCAGCAGTTACGAGGAACCTGAAGGGGACGAGCAGTACTTC. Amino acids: CASSYEEPEGDEQYF.

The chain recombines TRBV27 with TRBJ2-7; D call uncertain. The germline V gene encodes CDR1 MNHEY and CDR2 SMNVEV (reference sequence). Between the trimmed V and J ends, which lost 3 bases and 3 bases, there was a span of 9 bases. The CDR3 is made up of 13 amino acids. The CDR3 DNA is TGTGCCAGCAGTTTGGGTCAGAACTACGAGCAGTACGTC. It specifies CASSLGQNYEQYV.

The CDR3 here is CASSLAGFNQPQHF. CDR3 DNA: TGTGCCAGCAGTTTAGCAGGCTTCAATCAGCCCCAGCATTTT. The chain employs TRBV27 and TRBJ1-5, with no clear D. V lost 2 bases to trimming and J lost 3 bases, with 8 bases between them. This CDR3 is 14 amino acids long. The germline V gene encodes CDR1 MNHEY and CDR2 SMNVEV (reference sequence).

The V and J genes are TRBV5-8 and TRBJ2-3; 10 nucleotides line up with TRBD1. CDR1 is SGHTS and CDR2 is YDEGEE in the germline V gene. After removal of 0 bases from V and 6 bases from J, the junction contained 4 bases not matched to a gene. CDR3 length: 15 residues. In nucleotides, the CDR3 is TGTGCCAGCAGCTTGGAGGGACAGGGGCCCGATACGCAGTATTTT. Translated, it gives CASSLEGQGPDTQYF. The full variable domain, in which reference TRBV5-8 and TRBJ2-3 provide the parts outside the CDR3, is EAGVTQSPTHLIKTRGQQATLRCSPISGHTSVYWYQQALGLGLQFLLWYDEGEERNRGNFPPRFSGRQFPNYSSELNVNALELEDSALYLCASSLEGQGPDTQYFGPGTRLTVL.

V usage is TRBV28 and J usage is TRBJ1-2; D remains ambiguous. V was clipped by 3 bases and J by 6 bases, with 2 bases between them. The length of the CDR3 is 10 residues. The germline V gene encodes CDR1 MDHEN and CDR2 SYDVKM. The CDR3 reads CASSFNGYTF. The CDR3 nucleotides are TGTGCCAGCAGTTTCAATGGCTACACCTTC.